This TCR beta chain was observed in a study of T-cell reconstitution after alpha-beta-depleted transplantation in children. To note about this clonotype: Antigen specificity is unknown.

Preparation of the TCRbeta library used unique molecular identifiers. TCRdb processed the PCR reads anew with MiXCR; each CDR3 protein has one entry. The data contain 250,000 to 300,000 distinct CDR3 sequences, around 10% of them singletons. Study-wide findings and caveats: At one year after transplant, newly produced T cells mostly accounted for T-cell counts and diversity.

Germline V gene lookup returns CDR1 LGHNA and CDR2 YNFKEQ. Trimming left V 4 bases short and J 2 bases short, with 9 bases between. This CDR3 is built from 14 residues. Sequencing was performed on PBMCs, taken before TCRalphabeta/CD19-depleted stem cell transplant. J is TRBJ1-5 and V is TRBV4-2; the D is unclear. The TCR comes from a boy younger than two with acute myeloid leukemia, due to receive a stem cell transplant. The CDR3 loop reads CASSPGVGNQPQHF. CDR3 DNA: TGTGCCAGCAGCCCCGGGGTCGGCAATCAGCCCCAGCATTTT.